This T cell receptor (beta chain) originates from a study of T cell responses to AZD1222 COVID-19 vaccine. Deletions cut 6 bases from V and 2 bases from J, with 16 bases between. CDR1 and CDR2 from the germline V gene are SEHNR and FQNEAQ (reference sequence). This CDR3 has 16 amino acids. Sequencing was performed with immunoSEQ multiplex PCR; in TCRdb, only in-frame clones are kept and a portion is missing. The table has more than 95,000 clones, roughly 89% seen once. This receptor was taken from an adult who received the AZD1222 COVID-19 vaccine. The chain has TRBV7-9 and TRBJ2-2; D might be TRBD1 (6 bases). The specimen comprised peripheral blood, sampled 28 days after the second AZD1222 dose. CDR3 protein: CASRFQGLLNTGELFF. DNA of the CDR3: TGTGCCAGCAGGTTCCAGGGGCTCCTAAACACCGGGGAGCTGTTTTTT. The variable domain in full, with the rest retrieved from reference TRBV7-9 and TRBJ2-2, is DTGVSQNPRHKITKRGQNVTFRCDPISEHNRLYWYRQTLGQGPEFLTYFQNEAQLEKSRLLSDRFSAERPKGSFSTLEIQRTEQGDSAMYLCASRFQGLLNTGELFFGEGSRLTVL.